A single sample is the source of the 2 T cell receptor beta chains below, sequenced in a study of T cell changes during pregnancy in multiple sclerosis. Sequencing was performed with immunoSEQ multiplex PCR; in TCRdb, only in-frame clones are kept and a portion is missing. The data show under 110,000 clones, with around 90% seen just once and around 1.6% held by the top ten. The sample was peripheral blood, taken before pregnancy. The source is a female donor with multiple sclerosis, enrolled in a pregnancy study.

This clone was recorded only once. V is TRBV11-3 and J is TRBJ2-3, with 7 nucleotides matching TRBD1. The CDR3 loop spans 17 amino acids. Germline assignment: CDR1 SGHNT and CDR2 YENEEA. V shed 1 base, J shed 4 bases, and the junction held 11 bases outside the gene matches. CDR3 nucleotides: TGTGCCAGCAGCTTAGGGGGGTCAGGGGGATTCTCAGATACGCAGTATTTT. This gives the protein CASSLGGSGGFSDTQYF.

This rearrangement joins TRBV11-3 to TRBJ2-2; 7 nucleotides agree with TRBD1. From germline, CDR1 is SGHNT and CDR2 YENEEA. V gave up 8 bases and J gave up 0 bases; unmatched junction bases: 6. This CDR3 region has 15 residues. The CDR3 reads CASSSGQANTGELFF. The CDR3 nucleotides read TGTGCCAGCTCGTCAGGACAGGCGAACACCGGGGAGCTGTTTTTT.